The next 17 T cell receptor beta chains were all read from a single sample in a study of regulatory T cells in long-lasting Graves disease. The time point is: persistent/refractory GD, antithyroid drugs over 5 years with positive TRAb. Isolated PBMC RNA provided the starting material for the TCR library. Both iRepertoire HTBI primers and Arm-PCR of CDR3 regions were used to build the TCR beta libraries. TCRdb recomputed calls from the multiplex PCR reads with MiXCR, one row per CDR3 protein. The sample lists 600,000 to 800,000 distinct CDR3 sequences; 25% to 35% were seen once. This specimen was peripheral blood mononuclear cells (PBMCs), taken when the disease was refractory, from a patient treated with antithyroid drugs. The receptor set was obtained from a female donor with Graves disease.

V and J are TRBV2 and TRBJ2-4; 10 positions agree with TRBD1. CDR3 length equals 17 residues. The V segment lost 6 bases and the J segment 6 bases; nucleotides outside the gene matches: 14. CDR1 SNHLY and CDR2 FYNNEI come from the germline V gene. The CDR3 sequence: CASSHPVPGQGINIQYF. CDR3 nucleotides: TGTGCCAGCAGCCACCCAGTACCGGGACAGGGGATAAACATTCAGTACTTC.

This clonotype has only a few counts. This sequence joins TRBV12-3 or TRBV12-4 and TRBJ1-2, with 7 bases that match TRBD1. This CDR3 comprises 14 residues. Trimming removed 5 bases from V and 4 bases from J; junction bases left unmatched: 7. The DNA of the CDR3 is TGTGCCAGCAGTCCCCCTGACAGGGCCTATGGCTACACCTTC. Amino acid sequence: CASSPPDRAYGYTF.

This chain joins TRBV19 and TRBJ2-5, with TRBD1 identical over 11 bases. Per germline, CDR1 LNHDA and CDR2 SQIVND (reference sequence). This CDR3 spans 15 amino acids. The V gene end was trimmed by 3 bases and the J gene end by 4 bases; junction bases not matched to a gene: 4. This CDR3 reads CASSMDRGRTETQYF. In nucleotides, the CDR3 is TGTGCCAGTAGTATGGACAGGGGGCGAACAGAGACCCAGTACTTC.

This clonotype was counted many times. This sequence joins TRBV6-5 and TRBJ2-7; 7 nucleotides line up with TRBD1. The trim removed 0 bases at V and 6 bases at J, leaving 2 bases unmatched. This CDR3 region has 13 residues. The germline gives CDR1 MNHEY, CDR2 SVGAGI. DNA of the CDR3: TGTGCCAGCAGTTACTCCACAGGGGTCGAGCAGTACTTC. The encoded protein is CASSYSTGVEQYF.

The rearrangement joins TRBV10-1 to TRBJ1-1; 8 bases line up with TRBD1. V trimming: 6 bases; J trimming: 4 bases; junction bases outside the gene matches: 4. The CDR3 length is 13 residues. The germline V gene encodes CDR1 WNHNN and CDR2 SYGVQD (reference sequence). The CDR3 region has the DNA TGCGCCAGCAGCGGACAGGGCGTCACTGAAGCTTTCTTT. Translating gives CASSGQGVTEAFF.

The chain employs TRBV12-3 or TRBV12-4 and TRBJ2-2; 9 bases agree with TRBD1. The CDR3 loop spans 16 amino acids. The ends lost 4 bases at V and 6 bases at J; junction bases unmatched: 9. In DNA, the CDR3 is TGTGCCAGCAGTTCGGGGACAGGGATTGGGCCCGGGGAGCTGTTTTTT. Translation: CASSSGTGIGPGELFF.

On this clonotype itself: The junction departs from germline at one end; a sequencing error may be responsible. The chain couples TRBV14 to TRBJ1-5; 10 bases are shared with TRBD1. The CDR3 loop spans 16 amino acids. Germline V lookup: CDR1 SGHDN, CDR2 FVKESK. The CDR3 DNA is TGCGCCAGCAGTGAAGCCGGGACAGGGGGCAATCAGCCCCAGCATTTT. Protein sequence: CASSEAGTGGNQPQHF.

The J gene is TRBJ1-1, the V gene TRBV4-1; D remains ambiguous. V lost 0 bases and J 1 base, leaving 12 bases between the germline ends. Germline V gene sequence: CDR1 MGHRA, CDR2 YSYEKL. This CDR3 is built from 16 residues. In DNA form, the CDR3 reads TGCGCCAGCAGCCAAGATGCGGCAATTAAGAACACTGAAGCTTTCTTT. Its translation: CASSQDAAIKNTEAFF.

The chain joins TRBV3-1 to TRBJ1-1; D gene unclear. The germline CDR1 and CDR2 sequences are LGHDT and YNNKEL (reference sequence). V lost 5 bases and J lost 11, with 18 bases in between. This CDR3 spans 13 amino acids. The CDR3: CASSFIGTAGAFF. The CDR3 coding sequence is TGTGCCAGCAGCTTTATCGGCACAGCCGGGGCTTTCTTT.

The DNA of the CDR3 is TGTGCCAGCAGTTACTCGCAGGGGATCCGGGCTGAAGCTTTCTTT. It codes for CASSYSQGIRAEAFF. The J gene is TRBJ1-1, the V gene TRBV6-5, with D possibly matching TRBD1 (6 bases). Trimming took 0 bases from V and 6 from J, leaving 14 bases between them. Germline V lookup: CDR1 MNHEY, CDR2 SVGAGI. The CDR3 totals 15 residues.

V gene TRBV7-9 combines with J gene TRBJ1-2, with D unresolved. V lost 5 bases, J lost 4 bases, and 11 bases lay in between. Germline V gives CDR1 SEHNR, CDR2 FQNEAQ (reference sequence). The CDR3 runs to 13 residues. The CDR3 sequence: CASSAPAFYGYTF. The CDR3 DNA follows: TGTGCCAGCAGCGCACCGGCCTTCTATGGCTACACCTTC.

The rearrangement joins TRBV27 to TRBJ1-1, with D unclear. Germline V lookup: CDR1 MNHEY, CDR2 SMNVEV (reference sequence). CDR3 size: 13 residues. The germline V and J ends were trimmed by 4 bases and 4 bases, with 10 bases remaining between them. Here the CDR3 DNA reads TGTGCCAGCAGTTCCCTCGCTCCCACTGAAGCTTTCTTT. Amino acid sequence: CASSSLAPTEAFF.

The CDR3 region has the DNA TGTGCCAGCACCCCTCGGGGGGATCCTAAAGCTAACTATGGCTACACCTTC. This codes for CASTPRGDPKANYGYTF. This chain uses TRBV9 with TRBJ1-2; D possibly corresponds to TRBD1 (5 bases). Germline-derived CDR1 and CDR2 are SGDLS and YYNGEE. Trimming cost V 6 bases and J 0 bases, with 21 bases left between them. The CDR3 is made up of 17 amino acids.

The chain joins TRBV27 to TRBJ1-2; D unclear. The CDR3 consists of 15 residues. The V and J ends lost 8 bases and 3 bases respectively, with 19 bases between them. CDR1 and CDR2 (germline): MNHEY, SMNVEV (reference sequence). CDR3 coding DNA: TGTGCCAGCTCGTTCAGTGGGCAGAGATACTATGGCTACACCTTC. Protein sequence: CASSFSGQRYYGYTF.

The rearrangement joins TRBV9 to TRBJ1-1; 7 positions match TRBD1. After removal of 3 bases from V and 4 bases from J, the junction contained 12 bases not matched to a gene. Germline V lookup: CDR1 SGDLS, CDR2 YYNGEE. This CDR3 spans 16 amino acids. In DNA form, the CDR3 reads TGTGCCAGCAGCGCAGCAGAACAGGGGTTGAGCACTGAAGCTTTCTTT. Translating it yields CASSAAEQGLSTEAFF.

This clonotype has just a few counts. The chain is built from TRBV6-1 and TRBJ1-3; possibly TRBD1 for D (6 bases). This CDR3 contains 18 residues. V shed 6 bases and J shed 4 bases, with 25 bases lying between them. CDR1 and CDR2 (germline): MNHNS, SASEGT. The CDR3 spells CASSRLGVGGLRGNTIYF. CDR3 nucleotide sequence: TGTGCCAGCAGCCGGTTGGGTGTTGGGGGGCTGAGGGGAAACACCATATATTTT.

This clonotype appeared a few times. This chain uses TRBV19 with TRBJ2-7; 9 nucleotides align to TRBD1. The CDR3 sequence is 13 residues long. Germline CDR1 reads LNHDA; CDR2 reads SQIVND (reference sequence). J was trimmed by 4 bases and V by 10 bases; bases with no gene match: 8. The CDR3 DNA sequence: TGTGCCACCTTGGACAGGGGTAGTTACGAGCAGTACTTC. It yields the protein CATLDRGSYEQYF.